These 10 T cell receptor beta chains were sequenced from one sample in a study of blood T cells in healthy people across ages (dated by TCRdb to between 2014 and 2016). Libraries were prepared through 5' RACE. Instrument used: Illumina HiSeq 2500. A second 7 to 11 cycle PCR used a sample-barcoded 5' primer and a J-beta primer mix. The raw public data were reprocessed by TCRdb itself: fastp quality trimming at Q25, MiXCR clonotype calling, in-frame beta chains only. Rows with one shared CDR3 protein collapse into an entry with the most common genes and DNA. The sample has some 1.5 million distinct CDR3 sequences on record, around 40% of them singletons. The top ten clones comprise more than 4% of the sample. The sample consisted of blood. Receptors were obtained from a young woman in good health.

This rearrangement joins TRBV4-1 to TRBJ2-5; possible D gene TRBD1, 6 bases. The assigned J gene may be wrong: the sequence end matches TRBJ2-7 better. The CDR3 runs 16 residues. Germline V CDR1 and CDR2: MGHRA, YSYEKL. In DNA form, the CDR3 reads TGCGCCAGCAGCCAAGTTGAGGTCAGGGGCGTTTACGAGCAGTACTTC. This encodes CASSQVEVRGVYEQYF.

This rearrangement joins TRBV27 to TRBJ2-3; maybe TRBD2 (5 bases). There are 14 residues in the CDR3. Germline loops: CDR1 MNHEY, CDR2 SMNVEV (reference sequence). With 4 bases removed from V and 3 bases from J, the gap between germline ends came to 11 bases. CDR3 sequence (DNA): TGTGCCAGCAGTTGGAATGGCGGGACAGATACGCAGTATTTT. It encodes CASSWNGGTDTQYF.

With regard to this clonotype: Sequence at one end of the junction differs from germline and may be a read error. The V call is TRBV9, the J call TRBJ2-7, with 11 bases aligning to TRBD2. There are 16 residues in the CDR3. CDR1 SGDLS and CDR2 YYNGEE come from the germline V gene. The CDR3 region has the DNA TGTGCCAGCAGCGCGACACTAGCGGGGGCCTCCGACGAGCAGTACTTC. As protein: CASSATLAGASDEQYF.

The chain joins TRBV7-9 to TRBJ1-4; D is unresolved. Germline assignment: CDR1 SEHNR and CDR2 FQNEAQ (reference sequence). V was trimmed by 5 bases and J by 4 bases, leaving 11 bases between them. The CDR3 consists of 14 residues. The DNA for the CDR3 is TGTGCCAGCAGCCATTTCAAGGGTAATGAAAAACTGTTTTTT. This sequence encodes CASSHFKGNEKLFF.

This clonotype showed up just a few times. V usage is TRBV7-3 and J usage is TRBJ2-3; D remains unclear. The CDR3 length is 12 residues. Trimming left V 5 bases short and J 4 bases short, with 7 bases between. CDR1 and CDR2 from the germline V gene are SGHTA and FQGTGA. CDR3 coding DNA: TGTGCCAGCAGCATCACTTCAGATACGCAGTATTTT. Amino acid sequence: CASSITSDTQYF.

A few counts support this clonotype. The V and J genes are TRBV20-1 and TRBJ2-1; D unresolved. The CDR3 runs 14 residues. Germline V gene sequence: CDR1 DFQATT, CDR2 SNEGSKA (reference sequence). V was pared by 1 base and J by 3 bases, with 10 bases between. The DNA for the CDR3 is TGCAGTGCTAGAGTTGCGGTGGGCTACAATGAGCAGTTCTTC. It codes for CSARVAVGYNEQFF.

J is TRBJ2-5 and V is TRBV27; tentatively, D is TRBD2 (6 bases). V dropped 4 bases and J dropped 11 bases, with 23 bases sitting between them. Germline V gene data show CDR1 as MNHEY and CDR2 as SMNVEV (reference sequence). The CDR3 is 15 amino acids. The CDR3 nucleotides read TGTGCCAGCAGTTCCACCCTGGAGGGAGGCAATGAGCAGTACTTC. Translated, it gives CASSSTLEGGNEQYF.

This chain connects TRBV6-2 or TRBV6-3 to TRBJ1-1, with TRBD1 as a possible D gene (5 bases). V lost 7 bases and J lost 3, with 9 bases in between. The CDR3 runs 12 residues. Per germline, CDR1 MNHEY and CDR2 SVGEGT. This chain's CDR3 is CASKWGDTEAFF. The CDR3 nucleotides read TGTGCCAGCAAATGGGGGGACACTGAAGCTTTCTTT.

This clonotype has a handful of counts. The V gene is TRBV4-3, the J gene TRBJ2-3; D gene ambiguous. The V end was cut by 0 bases, the J end by 9 bases, with 10 bases between. CDR3 size: 13 residues. Germline CDR1 is LGHNA and CDR2 is YSLEER. DNA of the CDR3: TGCGCCAGCAGCCAAGAACCGGGCCGGACGCAGTATTTT. Translation: CASSQEPGRTQYF.

The sample holds a few counts of this clonotype. This sequence joins TRBV4-1 and TRBJ2-5, with 9 bases aligning to TRBD2. V was clipped by 4 bases and J by 2 bases; unmatched bases: 5. In germline, CDR1 is MGHRA, CDR2 YSYEKL. This CDR3 spans 15 amino acids. The CDR3, as DNA: TGCGCCAGCAGCCGAGCGCTAGCGGGGCAAGAGACCCAGTACTTC. Amino acids: CASSRALAGQETQYF.